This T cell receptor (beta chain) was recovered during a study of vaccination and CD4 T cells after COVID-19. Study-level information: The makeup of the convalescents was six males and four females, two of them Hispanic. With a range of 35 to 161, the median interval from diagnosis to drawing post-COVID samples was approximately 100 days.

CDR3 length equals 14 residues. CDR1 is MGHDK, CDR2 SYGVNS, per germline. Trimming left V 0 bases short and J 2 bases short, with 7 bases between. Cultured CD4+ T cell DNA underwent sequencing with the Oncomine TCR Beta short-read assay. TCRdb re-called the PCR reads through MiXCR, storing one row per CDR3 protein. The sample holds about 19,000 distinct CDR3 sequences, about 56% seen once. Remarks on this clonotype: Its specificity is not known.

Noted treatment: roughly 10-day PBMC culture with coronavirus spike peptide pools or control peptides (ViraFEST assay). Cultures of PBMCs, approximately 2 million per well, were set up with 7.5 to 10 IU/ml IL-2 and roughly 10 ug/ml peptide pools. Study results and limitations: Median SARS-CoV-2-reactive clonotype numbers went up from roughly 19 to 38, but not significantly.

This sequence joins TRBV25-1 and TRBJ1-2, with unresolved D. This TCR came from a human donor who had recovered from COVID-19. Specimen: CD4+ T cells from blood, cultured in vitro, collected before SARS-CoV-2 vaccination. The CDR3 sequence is CASSEYGENYGYTF. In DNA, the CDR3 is TGTGCCAGCAGTGAATATGGGGAGAACTATGGCTACACCTTC.